This is a list of T cell receptor beta chains from one sample in a study of Ad26.COV2.S vaccination and SARS-CoV-2 variants. Produced via immunoSEQ multiplex PCR; TCRdb's table is partial and in-frame only. The sample has some 270,000 clones, roughly 85% seen once. Sequencing was performed on peripheral blood, taken in a trial of Ad26.COV2.S vaccine versus placebo. The receptor source for this set is a person aged 18-60 years who received the Ad26.COV2.S COVID-19 vaccine or a placebo. Both conserved end residues are part of each CDR3. Each record gives: D gene, V gene, clone size, J gene, CDR3 protein, CDR3 DNA. D genes are given only for firm matches. Rows give clone size only sometimes, using once, few, many, or a class for an expanded clone.

d_gene: NA; v_gene: TRBV11-3; abundance: NA; j_gene: TRBJ2-1; CDR3aa: CASSSSQGPREQFF; CDR3nt: TGTGCCAGCAGCTCCTCGCAGGGGCCGCGGGAGCAGTTCTTC
d_gene: TRBD2; v_gene: TRBV29-1; abundance: NA; j_gene: TRBJ2-5; CDR3aa: CSVARGGGQETQYF; CDR3nt: TGCAGCGTTGCCCGCGGGGGGGGACAAGAGACCCAGTACTTC
d_gene: NA; v_gene: TRBV5-1; abundance: NA; j_gene: TRBJ1-2; CDR3aa: CASSLGRSSNYGYTF; CDR3nt: TGCGCCAGCAGCTTGGGGCGGAGTTCTAACTATGGCTACACCTTC
d_gene: NA; v_gene: TRBV9; abundance: NA; j_gene: TRBJ1-3; CDR3aa: CASSRDDRTIYF; CDR3nt: TGTGCCAGCAGCCGGGATGACCGAACCATATATTTT
d_gene: TRBD1; v_gene: TRBV30; abundance: NA; j_gene: TRBJ2-7; CDR3aa: CAWSIGTGGYF; CDR3nt: TGTGCCTGGAGTATCGGGACAGGGGGTTACTTC
d_gene: NA; v_gene: TRBV7-9; abundance: NA; j_gene: TRBJ1-2; CDR3aa: CASTRALGANYGYTF; CDR3nt: TGTGCCAGCACCCGGGCCCTTGGAGCTAACTATGGCTACACCTTC
d_gene: TRBD1; v_gene: TRBV30; abundance: NA; j_gene: TRBJ1-1; CDR3aa: CAWSPFLRGRGEAFF; CDR3nt: TGTGCCTGGAGCCCTTTCCTTAGGGGGCGAGGTGAAGCTTTCTTT
d_gene: NA; v_gene: TRBV10-3; abundance: NA; j_gene: TRBJ2-1; CDR3aa: CACRRTTGDNEQFF; CDR3nt: TGTGCCTGCCGGCGGACTACCGGGGACAATGAGCAGTTCTTC
d_gene: NA; v_gene: TRBV11-2; abundance: NA; j_gene: TRBJ1-3; CDR3aa: CASSTRTPRGDTIYF; CDR3nt: TGTGCCAGCAGCACCCGGACCCCTAGGGGGGACACCATATATTTT
d_gene: NA; v_gene: TRBV6-5; abundance: NA; j_gene: TRBJ1-5; CDR3aa: CASRKTGLEGQPQHF; CDR3nt: TGTGCCAGCAGGAAAACAGGCTTGGAGGGTCAGCCCCAGCATTTT
d_gene: TRBD1; v_gene: TRBV18; abundance: NA; j_gene: TRBJ2-3; CDR3aa: CASIGTASTSTDTQYF; CDR3nt: TGTGCCAGCATCGGGACAGCAAGTACTAGCACAGATACGCAGTATTTT
d_gene: TRBD1; v_gene: TRBV29-1; abundance: NA; j_gene: TRBJ2-1; CDR3aa: CSLPDRDHEQFF; CDR3nt: TGCAGCCTCCCCGACAGGGACCATGAGCAGTTCTTC
d_gene: NA; v_gene: TRBV7-9; abundance: NA; j_gene: TRBJ2-1; CDR3aa: CASTQGTNYNEQFF; CDR3nt: TGTGCCAGCACTCAGGGGACTAATTACAATGAGCAGTTCTTC
d_gene: TRBD2; v_gene: TRBV2; abundance: NA; j_gene: TRBJ2-2; CDR3aa: CASSGHRGGRTGELFF; CDR3nt: TGTGCCAGCAGTGGGCACCGGGGGGGCCGCACCGGGGAGCTGTTTTTT
d_gene: NA; v_gene: TRBV27; abundance: NA; j_gene: TRBJ1-5; CDR3aa: CASSPRNPNVAQHF; CDR3nt: TGTGCCAGCAGTCCTAGGAACCCCAACGTAGCCCAGCATTTT
d_gene: TRBD2; v_gene: TRBV7-2; abundance: NA; j_gene: TRBJ2-3; CDR3aa: CASSLEGLSTDTQYF; CDR3nt: TGTGCCAGCAGCTTAGAGGGACTAAGCACAGATACGCAGTATTTT
d_gene: TRBD1; v_gene: TRBV19; abundance: NA; j_gene: TRBJ1-5; CDR3aa: CASSIIRTGGNQPQHF; CDR3nt: TGTGCCAGTAGTATTATTAGGACAGGGGGCAATCAGCCCCAGCATTTT
d_gene: NA; v_gene: TRBV6-2/TRBV6-3; abundance: NA; j_gene: TRBJ1-1; CDR3aa: CASSQGNEAFF; CDR3nt: TGTGCCAGCAGCCAGGGAAATGAAGCTTTCTTT
d_gene: NA; v_gene: TRBV6-2/TRBV6-3; abundance: NA; j_gene: TRBJ2-7; CDR3aa: CASSFMGYEQYF; CDR3nt: TGTGCCAGCAGTTTTATGGGCTACGAGCAGTACTTC
d_gene: TRBD1; v_gene: TRBV19; abundance: NA; j_gene: TRBJ2-5; CDR3aa: CASSLRTGGIETQYF; CDR3nt: TGTGCCAGTAGTTTAAGGACAGGGGGGATAGAGACCCAGTACTTC
d_gene: NA; v_gene: TRBV20-1; abundance: few; j_gene: TRBJ2-4; CDR3aa: CSASKDGAHIQYF; CDR3nt: TGCAGTGCTAGTAAGGATGGGGCCCACATTCAGTACTTC
d_gene: NA; v_gene: TRBV11-3; abundance: NA; j_gene: TRBJ1-4; CDR3aa: CASSLGVNEKLFF; CDR3nt: TGTGCCAGCAGCTTAGGTGTGAATGAAAAACTGTTTTTT
d_gene: NA; v_gene: TRBV25-1; abundance: NA; j_gene: TRBJ1-3; CDR3aa: CASSYQNGNTIYF; CDR3nt: TGTGCCAGCAGTTACCAAAATGGAAACACCATATATTTT
d_gene: NA; v_gene: TRBV4-1; abundance: once; j_gene: TRBJ1-2; CDR3aa: CASSQDWEANYGYTF; CDR3nt: TGCGCCAGCAGCCAAGATTGGGAAGCGAACTATGGCTACACCTTC
d_gene: TRBD1; v_gene: TRBV28; abundance: NA; j_gene: TRBJ1-6; CDR3aa: CASCRGPGNSPLHF; CDR3nt: TGTGCCAGTTGCAGGGGGCCCGGTAATTCACCCCTCCACTTT
d_gene: TRBD2; v_gene: TRBV29-1; abundance: NA; j_gene: TRBJ2-3; CDR3aa: CSALAGEGLDTQYF; CDR3nt: TGCAGCGCATTAGCGGGAGAGGGACTAGATACGCAGTATTTT
d_gene: TRBD1; v_gene: TRBV29-1; abundance: NA; j_gene: TRBJ2-7; CDR3aa: CSVEGRTGANEQYF; CDR3nt: TGCAGCGTTGAGGGGAGGACAGGGGCAAACGAGCAGTACTTC
d_gene: NA; v_gene: TRBV5-1; abundance: NA; j_gene: TRBJ2-3; CDR3aa: CASTGSLTDTQYF; CDR3nt: TGCGCCAGCACAGGGTCCCTCACAGATACGCAGTATTTT
d_gene: NA; v_gene: TRBV18; abundance: NA; j_gene: TRBJ2-1; CDR3aa: CASSQGLSYNEQFF; CDR3nt: TGTGCCAGCTCACAGGGACTTTCCTACAATGAGCAGTTCTTC
d_gene: TRBD1; v_gene: TRBV14; abundance: NA; j_gene: TRBJ2-2; CDR3aa: CASSQLQGAGGELFF; CDR3nt: TGTGCCAGCAGCCAGTTGCAGGGGGCAGGCGGGGAGCTGTTTTTT
d_gene: TRBD2; v_gene: TRBV7-3; abundance: NA; j_gene: TRBJ2-3; CDR3aa: CASSSKPRLAGHTDTQYF; CDR3nt: TGTGCCAGCAGCTCAAAACCTAGACTAGCGGGGCACACAGATACGCAGTATTTT
d_gene: NA; v_gene: TRBV7-3; abundance: NA; j_gene: TRBJ2-2; CDR3aa: CASSFTGGGELFF; CDR3nt: TGTGCCAGCAGCTTTACGGGCGGCGGGGAGCTGTTTTTT
d_gene: NA; v_gene: TRBV18; abundance: NA; j_gene: TRBJ2-2; CDR3aa: CASSPLNTGELFF; CDR3nt: TGTGCCAGCTCACCACTGAACACCGGGGAGCTGTTTTTT
d_gene: NA; v_gene: TRBV12-5; abundance: NA; j_gene: TRBJ1-5; CDR3aa: CASGLGSDQPQHF; CDR3nt: TGTGCTAGTGGTTTGGGATCTGACCAGCCCCAGCATTTT
d_gene: NA; v_gene: TRBV18; abundance: NA; j_gene: TRBJ2-7; CDR3aa: CASSPERVISYEQYF; CDR3nt: TGTGCCAGCTCACCAGAAAGGGTTATAAGCTACGAGCAGTACTTC
d_gene: NA; v_gene: TRBV30; abundance: NA; j_gene: TRBJ1-4; CDR3aa: CAWSVRGNEKLFF; CDR3nt: TGTGCCTGGAGTGTAAGGGGTAATGAAAAACTGTTTTTT
d_gene: NA; v_gene: TRBV6-2/TRBV6-3; abundance: NA; j_gene: TRBJ1-4; CDR3aa: CASSYSGTREKLFF; CDR3nt: TGTGCCAGCAGTTACTCCGGGACTCGGGAAAAACTGTTTTTT
d_gene: NA; v_gene: TRBV9; abundance: NA; j_gene: TRBJ2-7; CDR3aa: CASSVGDGPYEQYF; CDR3nt: TGTGCCAGCAGCGTTGGGGACGGACCCTACGAGCAGTACTTC
d_gene: NA; v_gene: TRBV19; abundance: NA; j_gene: TRBJ1-2; CDR3aa: CASRLGFYGYTF; CDR3nt: TGTGCCAGTCGGCTAGGATTCTATGGCTACACCTTC
d_gene: TRBD1; v_gene: TRBV4-1; abundance: NA; j_gene: TRBJ1-5; CDR3aa: CASSHATGNSNQPQHF; CDR3nt: TGCGCCAGCAGCCACGCGACAGGGAACAGCAATCAGCCCCAGCATTTT
d_gene: NA; v_gene: TRBV4-2; abundance: NA; j_gene: TRBJ2-1; CDR3aa: CASSRSSSYNEQFF; CDR3nt: TGTGCCAGCAGCCGAAGCAGCTCCTACAATGAGCAGTTCTTC
d_gene: NA; v_gene: TRBV7-9; abundance: NA; j_gene: TRBJ1-1; CDR3aa: CASSSHMNTEAFF; CDR3nt: TGTGCCAGCAGCTCACATATGAACACTGAAGCTTTCTTT
d_gene: NA; v_gene: TRBV7-2; abundance: NA; j_gene: TRBJ1-1; CDR3aa: CASSLGRGNTEAFF; CDR3nt: TGTGCCAGCAGCCTAGGGAGGGGGAACACTGAAGCTTTCTTT
d_gene: NA; v_gene: TRBV9; abundance: NA; j_gene: TRBJ1-2; CDR3aa: CASSADSGYGYTF; CDR3nt: TGTGCCAGCAGCGCCGATTCTGGGTATGGCTACACCTTC
d_gene: NA; v_gene: TRBV4-2; abundance: NA; j_gene: TRBJ2-3; CDR3aa: CASSQGNRGADTQYF; CDR3nt: TGTGCCAGCAGCCAAGGAAATAGAGGAGCAGATACGCAGTATTTT
d_gene: NA; v_gene: TRBV7-2; abundance: NA; j_gene: TRBJ2-5; CDR3aa: CASSLAIGAQYF; CDR3nt: TGTGCCAGCAGCTTAGCCATCGGGGCCCAGTACTTC
d_gene: NA; v_gene: TRBV7-9; abundance: NA; j_gene: TRBJ1-1; CDR3aa: CASSLAGAEAFF; CDR3nt: TGTGCCAGCAGCTTAGCAGGGGCGGAAGCTTTCTTT
d_gene: TRBD2; v_gene: TRBV3-1/TRBV3-2; abundance: NA; j_gene: TRBJ2-1; CDR3aa: CASSQDGGGIVNEQFF; CDR3nt: TGTGCCAGCAGCCAAGACGGCGGGGGGATAGTAAATGAGCAGTTCTTC
d_gene: NA; v_gene: TRBV6-6; abundance: once; j_gene: TRBJ1-3; CDR3aa: CASTKDSDSGNTIYF; CDR3nt: TGTGCCAGCACAAAGGACAGTGACTCTGGAAACACCATATATTTT
d_gene: TRBD2; v_gene: TRBV10-3; abundance: NA; j_gene: TRBJ2-5; CDR3aa: CAISVSGETQYF; CDR3nt: TGTGCCATCAGTGTTAGCGGGGAGACCCAGTACTTC
d_gene: TRBD2; v_gene: TRBV30; abundance: NA; j_gene: TRBJ2-5; CDR3aa: CAWSVGLGGGSETQYF; CDR3nt: TGTGCCTGGAGTGTAGGGCTTGGCGGGGGGTCCGAGACCCAGTACTTC
d_gene: NA; v_gene: TRBV30; abundance: NA; j_gene: TRBJ1-3; CDR3aa: CAWGTGGNTIYF; CDR3nt: TGTGCCTGGGGTACAGGGGGAAACACCATATATTTT
d_gene: NA; v_gene: TRBV5-1; abundance: NA; j_gene: TRBJ2-5; CDR3aa: CASSLQGRIQETQYF; CDR3nt: TGCGCCAGCAGCTTGCAGGGTAGGATCCAAGAGACCCAGTACTTC
d_gene: TRBD2; v_gene: TRBV19; abundance: NA; j_gene: TRBJ2-1; CDR3aa: CASIGNGGRASYNEQFF; CDR3nt: TGTGCCAGTATCGGCAACGGCGGGAGGGCCTCCTACAATGAGCAGTTCTTC
d_gene: NA; v_gene: TRBV4-1; abundance: NA; j_gene: TRBJ1-1; CDR3aa: CASSQGPGNTEAFF; CDR3nt: TGCGCCAGCAGCCAAGGCCCAGGGAACACTGAAGCTTTCTTT